The T cell receptor (beta chain) described here comes from a study of cytomegalovirus exposure and HLA in healthy donors. Findings of the study overall: Fewer N-insertions than the roughly 650-donor mean were reportedly shown by an Asian-associated ancestry cluster in a later analysis. The authors judged a highly shared variant cluster likely a sequencing artifact. As a later analysis revealed, most CMV-associated TCR beta chains appeared HLA-restricted.

Each donor's status was that of a healthy bone marrow donor. This PCR relied on a set of 60 Vbeta primers and 13 Jbeta primers. Data came from immunoSEQ multiplex PCR; TCRdb stores just in-frame clones and leaves some out. This repertoire shows over 150,000 clones, 70% to 85% found once; its top ten account for 2.1%. Germline V lookup: CDR1 MDHEN, CDR2 SYDVKM. This CDR3 comprises 17 residues. With respect to this clone: Its specificity is not known. Germline is not matched at one junction end, which may reflect a read error.

Sequencing was performed on PBMCs. This receptor was identified in a man aged 35-49 years in good health and CMV-seronegative. The chain uses TRBV28 and TRBJ2-4; TRBD2 matches at 9 bases. DNA for the CDR3: TGTGCCAGCAGTTTAGTCCCCGGGGGACTAGCCAAAAACAGTCAGTACTTC. Protein sequence: CASSLVPGGLAKNSQYF.